Shown below are 32 T cell receptor beta chains from a single sample sequenced in a study of Ad26.COV2.S vaccination and SARS-CoV-2 variants. Method: immunoSEQ multiplex PCR; TCRdb's copy keeps in-frame clones and lacks some. The repertoire holds around 450,000 clones, with about 89% as singletons. The treatment was: some 20 received Ad26.COV2.S at low or high dose, single or two shots; several received placebo; per-sample allocation not given. Sample collection was performed on day 63 after the first vaccine or placebo injection. Sequenced material: peripheral blood, taken in a trial of Ad26.COV2.S vaccine versus placebo. The receptors stem from a person between 18 and 65 years old who received the Ad26.COV2.S COVID-19 vaccine or a placebo.

The CDR3 region is CASSRSKQGATQYF. The DNA for the CDR3 is TGTGCCAGCAGCAGGTCAAAACAGGGCGCGACCCAGTACTTC. J is TRBJ2-5 and V is TRBV7-9, with D maybe TRBD1 (6 bases). Germline CDR1 and CDR2: SEHNR and FQNEAQ (reference sequence). Trimming left V 5 bases short and J 7 bases short, with 17 bases between. This CDR3 spans 14 amino acids.

The V gene is TRBV5-1, the J gene TRBJ2-1, with 11 bases that match TRBD2. CDR1 is SGHRS, CDR2 YFSETQ, per germline. The CDR3 spans 16 residues. The J segment lost 7 bases and the V segment lost 0 bases, leaving 6 bases of the junction unmatched. As DNA, the CDR3 is TGCGCCAGCAGCTTGGGGTCTAGCGGGGGGCTGAATGAGCAGTTCTTC. It encodes CASSLGSSGGLNEQFF.

The V call is TRBV19, the J call TRBJ1-2; 11 bases are a match to TRBD1. Germline CDR1 reads LNHDA; CDR2 reads SQIVND (reference sequence). This CDR3 contains 16 residues. The V segment lost 1 base and the J segment 5 bases; nucleotides outside the gene matches: 6. This CDR3 is CASSIVGQGAMYGYTF. The CDR3 bases are TGTGCCAGTAGTATAGTCGGACAGGGGGCAATGTATGGCTACACCTTC.

The genes are TRBV30 and TRBJ1-2; possibly TRBD1 for D (6 bases). The CDR3 has 13 residues. In germline, CDR1 is GTSNPN, CDR2 SVGIG (reference sequence). V was cut by 2 bases and J by 7 bases, with 14 bases left in between. CDR3 amino acids: CAWSPTGTVGYTF. DNA of the CDR3: TGTGCCTGGAGTCCCACAGGGACCGTTGGCTACACCTTC.

This chain uses TRBV5-1 with TRBJ2-3, with 8 bases aligning to TRBD2. The CDR3 spans 16 residues. Looked up from germline, CDR1 is SGHRS and CDR2 is YFSETQ. The V gene end was trimmed by 0 bases and the J gene end by 4 bases; junction bases not matched to a gene: 7. CDR3 nucleotides: TGCGCCAGCAGCTTGGAGCCGGGAGGGGACCCAGATACGCAGTATTTT. Amino acid sequence: CASSLEPGGDPDTQYF. Full variable domain (remainder filled in from reference TRBV5-1 and TRBJ2-3): KAGVTQTPRYLIKTRGQQVTLSCSPISGHRSVSWYQQTPGQGLQFLFEYFSETQRNKGNFPGRFSGRQFSNSRSEMNVSTLELGDSALYLCASSLEPGGDPDTQYFGPGTRLTVL.

This clone was counted a few times. V gene TRBV5-1 combines with J gene TRBJ2-7, with D perhaps given as TRBD1 or TRBD2 (5 bases each). Germline V gives CDR1 SGHRS, CDR2 YFSETQ. Trimming left V 4 bases short and J 2 bases short, with 13 bases between. The CDR3 consists of 14 residues. CDR3 amino acids: CASSPGRGTYEQYF. The CDR3 DNA sequence: TGCGCCAGCAGCCCGGGACGGGGAACCTACGAGCAGTACTTC.

The rearrangement links TRBV20-1 to TRBJ1-5; D uncertain. The germline V gene has CDR1 DFQATT and CDR2 SNEGSKA (reference sequence). CDR3 length equals 9 residues. The CDR3 spells CGIGQPQHF. The CDR3 DNA follows: TGCGGGATCGGTCAGCCCCAGCATTTT.

The table lists this clone with a few counts. The V gene is TRBV5-1, the J gene TRBJ1-4; no clear D gene. The CDR3 runs to 16 residues. Trimming took off 0 bases at V and 8 bases at J, with 17 bases between the two ends. CDR1 SGHRS and CDR2 YFSETQ come from the germline V gene. CDR3 sequence: CASSLAPLPSLEKLFF. For the CDR3, the DNA is TGCGCCAGCAGCTTGGCGCCCCTCCCCAGCTTGGAAAAACTGTTTTTT.

This chain links TRBV6-5 with TRBJ1-2; D ambiguous. V was pared by 7 bases and J by 8 bases, with 17 bases between. The CDR3 sequence is 13 residues long. In germline, CDR1 is MNHEY, CDR2 SVGAGI. The CDR3 loop reads CASTEDPNGGYTF. As DNA, the CDR3 is TGTGCCAGCACCGAGGACCCGAATGGGGGCTACACCTTC.

This rearrangement joins TRBV5-1 to TRBJ2-1; no reliable D call. The CDR3 totals 13 residues. Germline CDR1 SGHRS, CDR2 YFSETQ. V lost 4 bases and J lost 7, with 12 bases in between. CDR3 bases: TGCGCCAGCAGCCCCTGGACGGATAATGAGCAGTTCTTC. Residues: CASSPWTDNEQFF.

This chain connects TRBV6-7 to TRBJ1-5, with 7 bases that match TRBD1. TRBV6-7 belongs to the ORF category, with a function that is uncertain. With 2 bases clipped from V and 3 bases from J, the junction kept 25 bases outside the gene matches. CDR3 size: 22 residues. This chain's CDR3 is CASSYPQVRRTGEGGNNQPQHF. The CDR3 DNA reads as TGTGCCAGCAGTTACCCCCAGGTTCGACGAACAGGGGAAGGGGGGAACAATCAGCCCCAGCATTTT.

This rearrangement joins TRBV30 to TRBJ2-7; TRBD1 matches at 8 bases. CDR1 is GTSNPN and CDR2 is SVGIG in the germline V gene (reference sequence). V was clipped by 7 bases and J by 5 bases; unmatched bases: 13. The CDR3 spans 14 residues. The CDR3 DNA reads as TGTGCCTACACGGACAGGGAGGTACAGAACGAGCAGTACTTC. Translating it yields CAYTDREVQNEQYF. The variable domain in full, with the rest retrieved from reference TRBV30 and TRBJ2-7, is SQTIHQWPATLVQPVGSPLSLECTVEGTSNPNLYWYRQAAGRGLQLLFYSVGIGQISSEVPQNLSASRPQDRQFILSSKKLLLSDSGFYLCAYTDREVQNEQYFGPGTRLTVT.

The CDR3 loop is CASSQDLAGTGGPSRNYGYTF. The CDR3 DNA reads TGCGCCAGCAGCCAAGATCTAGCGGGGACAGGGGGCCCGTCGCGTAACTATGGCTACACCTTC. The chain links TRBV4-3 to TRBJ1-2, with 12 positions matching TRBD1. Per the germline V gene, CDR1 is LGHNA and CDR2 is YSLEER. The CDR3 has 21 amino acids. J was trimmed by 1 base and V by 0 bases; bases with no gene match: 15.

This chain connects TRBV6-5 to TRBJ2-1, with D possibly called TRBD1 or TRBD2 (5 bases each). Trimming removed 2 bases at V and 5 bases at J, with 13 bases between. This CDR3 is built from 15 residues. Germline lookup yields CDR1 MNHEY and CDR2 SVGAGI. The CDR3 bases are TGTGCCAGCAGTTACCTCGGGCGAGGGGACAATGAGCAGTTCTTC. It codes for CASSYLGRGDNEQFF.

CDR3 protein: CASSLYPKETQYF. The CDR3 DNA follows: TGTGCCAGCAGCTTATACCCAAAAGAGACCCAGTACTTC. The chain links TRBV7-3 to TRBJ2-5; D gene uncertain. Germline V gives CDR1 SGHTA, CDR2 FQGTGA. The germline V and J ends were trimmed by 2 bases and 3 bases, with 7 bases remaining between them. This CDR3 is 13 amino acids long.

This chain links TRBV5-1 with TRBJ2-1; 10 bases map to TRBD2. Germline CDR1 SGHRS, CDR2 YFSETQ. The CDR3 length is 17 residues. Germline trimming cut 4 bases from V and 3 bases from J; bases unmatched to any gene: 10. CDR3 sequence: CASSIRTSGGIYNEQFF. The DNA for the CDR3 is TGCGCCAGCAGCATAAGGACTAGCGGAGGGATCTACAATGAGCAGTTCTTC. The full variable domain, in which reference TRBV5-1 and TRBJ2-1 provide the parts outside the CDR3, is KAGVTQTPRYLIKTRGQQVTLSCSPISGHRSVSWYQQTPGQGLQFLFEYFSETQRNKGNFPGRFSGRQFSNSRSEMNVSTLELGDSALYLCASSIRTSGGIYNEQFFGPGTRLTVL.

V is TRBV4-3 and J is TRBJ1-2, with D unclear. Germline CDR1 LGHNA, CDR2 YSLEER. This CDR3 is 14 amino acids long. Trimming shortened V by 3 bases and J by 5 bases, and 13 bases separated the two germline ends. The CDR3 nucleotides are TGCGCCAGCAGCCAGAGGCGGAGCCAATATGGCTACACCTTC. This sequence encodes CASSQRRSQYGYTF.

CDR3 protein: CASSAQGANTEAFF. The CDR3 DNA reads as TGTGCCAGCAGTGCCCAGGGGGCGAACACTGAAGCTTTCTTT. The rearrangement uses TRBV2 and TRBJ1-1; 8 bases match TRBD1. This CDR3 contains 14 residues. CDR1 and CDR2 from the germline V gene are SNHLY and FYNNEI. Trimming removed 4 bases from V and 1 base from J; junction bases left unmatched: 2. Supplemented by reference TRBV2 and TRBJ1-1, the full variable domain reads EPEVTQTPSHQVTQMGQEVILRCVPISNHLYFYWYRQILGQKVEFLVSFYNNEISEKSEIFDDQFSVERPDGSNFTLKIRSTKLEDSAMYFCASSAQGANTEAFFGQGTRLTVV.

A note on this clone: The junction and the germline gene differ at one end; a read error may be behind it. The chain recombines TRBV7-7 with TRBJ2-1, with 9 nucleotides matching TRBD2. Per germline, CDR1 SSHAT and CDR2 FNYEAQ (reference sequence). CDR3 size: 15 residues. CDR3 coding DNA: TGTGCTAGCAGCTTAGGCGGGGGGGCTTCCTATGAGCAGTTCTTC. Translated, it gives CASSLGGGASYEQFF.

The rearrangement links TRBV9 to TRBJ1-4, with TRBD1 identical over 10 bases. Germline CDR1 is SGDLS and CDR2 is YYNGEE. V shed 3 bases and J 8 bases; nucleotides not matched to a gene: 4. The CDR3 spans 14 residues. CDR3 loop: CASSGQGAGEKLFF. CDR3 coding DNA: TGTGCCAGCAGCGGACAGGGGGCAGGGGAAAAACTGTTTTTT.

This sequence joins TRBV12-3 or TRBV12-4 and TRBJ2-2, with 7 bases matching TRBD2. V lost 10 bases and J lost 5; bases outside the gene matches: 7. The CDR3 length is 13 residues. The CDR3 loop reads CANGGSPTGELFF. Written as DNA, the CDR3 is TGTGCCAACGGGGGGAGCCCGACCGGGGAGCTGTTTTTT.

The chain couples TRBV6-5 to TRBJ1-2; possibly TRBD1 for D (5 bases). The CDR3 sequence is 15 residues long. Germline V gene sequence: CDR1 MNHEY, CDR2 SVGAGI. V was pared by 4 bases and J by 3 bases, with 15 bases between. The CDR3 coding sequence is TGTGCCAGCAGTTTCCTCCAGGGTAGGGACTATGGCTACACCTTC. This codes for CASSFLQGRDYGYTF.

The genes are TRBV28 and TRBJ2-7, with D perhaps given as TRBD1 or TRBD2 (6 bases each). This CDR3 has 18 residues. Trimming pared 6 bases from V and 0 bases from J, leaving 24 bases between. CDR1 MDHEN and CDR2 SYDVKM come from the germline V gene. Here the CDR3 reads CASSRGDTAGQHSYEQYF. Here the CDR3 DNA reads TGTGCCAGCAGCCGTGGGGATACCGCGGGACAACACTCCTACGAGCAGTACTTC.

The gene calls are TRBV24-1 and TRBJ2-5; D remains unclear. Germline V lookup: CDR1 KGHDR, CDR2 SFDVKD. V lost 4 bases, J lost 5 bases, and 4 bases lay in between. This CDR3 is built from 11 residues. The CDR3 DNA is TGTGCCACCAGTGACCGGGAGACCCAGTACTTC. Protein product: CATSDRETQYF.

This chain connects TRBV7-2 to TRBJ1-2; a weak D match, TRBD1 (6 bases). The length of the CDR3 is 19 residues. Trimming stripped 8 bases from V and 4 bases from J, with 32 bases between. CDR1 SGHTA and CDR2 FQGNSA come from the germline V gene. The CDR3, as DNA: TGTGCCAGCGCCAAACTATTAGGGGGAGGGGGTCGCAATTCCTATGGCTACACCTTC. Amino acids: CASAKLLGGGGRNSYGYTF.

CDR3 nucleotide sequence: TGTGCCAGCAGCACCGGACAGGGGGCGTCCTACGAGCAGTACTTC. This encodes CASSTGQGASYEQYF. This chain joins TRBV5-4 and TRBJ2-7, with TRBD1 matching over 11 bases. From germline, CDR1 is SGHNT and CDR2 YYREEE (reference sequence). The CDR3 is 15 amino acids. V lost 4 bases and J lost 1; bases outside the gene matches: 4.

J is TRBJ2-7 and V is TRBV27; possible D gene TRBD1, 6 bases. Trimming stripped 5 bases from V and 3 bases from J, with 11 bases between. This CDR3 spans 13 amino acids. Germline V gene sequence: CDR1 MNHEY, CDR2 SMNVEV (reference sequence). CDR3 DNA sequence: TGTGCCAGCAGTCGGGCGACAGGCTACGAGCAGTACTTC. Its protein is CASSRATGYEQYF.

The gene calls are TRBV24-1 and TRBJ1-1, with D hard to call. Trimming took 6 bases from V and 4 from J, leaving 17 bases between them. The V gene's germline CDR1 is KGHDR and CDR2 SFDVKD. This CDR3 has 15 residues. The CDR3 DNA sequence: TGTGCCACCAGTAAGGACGGCGGGCCCGGCACTGAAGCTTTCTTT. It translates to CATSKDGGPGTEAFF.

The rearrangement uses TRBV2 and TRBJ1-2; D gene unclear. V gave up 4 bases and J gave up 1 base, with 10 bases separating them. Germline lookup yields CDR1 SNHLY and CDR2 FYNNEI. The CDR3 has 14 amino acids. In DNA form, the CDR3 reads TGTGCCAGCAGTGGGGAGGTCGTTAACTATGGCTACACCTTC. Translated, it gives CASSGEVVNYGYTF.

A remark on this clone: Germline and junction disagree at one end, which may indicate a read error. The J gene is TRBJ2-3, the V gene TRBV3-1 (or the pseudogene TRBV3-2); TRBD2 agrees at 10 bases. Looked up from germline, CDR1 is LGHDT and CDR2 is YNNKEL (reference sequence). The CDR3 has 16 amino acids. The CDR3 nucleotides read TGTGCCAGCACCCAAACCATGACTAGCGGGACAGATACGCAGTATTTT. It encodes CASTQTMTSGTDTQYF.

The V call is TRBV6-5, the J call TRBJ1-6, with TRBD1 identical over 9 bases. Trimming cost V 2 bases and J 7 bases; bases outside gene matches: 3. In germline, CDR1 is MNHEY, CDR2 SVGAGI. The length of the CDR3 is 15 residues. The CDR3 nucleotides read TGTGCCAGCAGTTACGACGGACAGGGGAATTCACCCCTCCACTTT. Its protein product is CASSYDGQGNSPLHF.

This clone was counted a single time. J is TRBJ1-1 and V is TRBV7-2, with a possible D match to TRBD1 (5 bases). There are 15 residues in the CDR3. Trimming stripped 1 base from V and 5 bases from J, with 14 bases between. Germline-derived CDR1 and CDR2 are SGHTA and FQGNSA. CDR3 nucleotides: TGTGCCAGCAGCTTAGATCGGGGCCCCGCGACTGAAGCTTTCTTT. Its protein is CASSLDRGPATEAFF.